Listed here are 27 T cell receptor beta chains from one sample, sequenced in a study of post-analysis software for immune sequencing data. Study-level results: Controls showed lower frequencies than patients for roughly five TRBV segments, and TRBV5-6, TRBV5-1 and TRBV20-1 were among these.

Unique molecular identifiers were present in the TCR beta cDNA libraries. TCRdb recomputed calls from the PCR reads with MiXCR, one row per CDR3 protein. This table holds approximately 770,000 distinct CDR3 sequences, just over 45% found once. These receptors lack a known antigen. Sequences were obtained from blood. The source is a girl aged 10-17 years with multiple sclerosis.

The chain joins TRBV27 to TRBJ2-1; perhaps TRBD2 as D (6 bases). CDR3 length: 16 amino acids. Germline V CDR1 and CDR2: MNHEY, SMNVEV (reference sequence). Trimming stripped 0 bases from V and 0 bases from J, with 9 bases between. CDR3 nucleotide sequence: TGTGCCAGCAGTTTATCCCTAGCGTTCTCCTACAATGAGCAGTTCTTC. This encodes CASSLSLAFSYNEQFF.

The gene calls are TRBV30 and TRBJ2-7, with 9 bases fitting TRBD1. V was clipped by 6 bases and J by 9 bases; unmatched bases: 6. Germline V gene data show CDR1 as GTSNPN and CDR2 as SVGIG (reference sequence). CDR3 length equals 11 residues. For the CDR3, the DNA is TGTGCCTGCCTACAGGGGGCGCGGCAGTACTTC. This encodes CACLQGARQYF.

Regarding this clonotype: One end of the junction does not line up with germline, which may come from a read error. This chain joins TRBV3-1 and TRBJ1-2; D remains ambiguous. The CDR3 has 13 amino acids. Germline V gives CDR1 LGHDT, CDR2 YNNKEL (reference sequence). CDR3 coding DNA: TGTGCCAGCAGCCAGTGGAGCTCCTATGACTACACCTTC. Translating it yields CASSQWSSYDYTF.

The chain recombines TRBV20-1 with TRBJ2-3, with D possibly TRBD2 on 5 matching bases. V was pared by 6 bases and J by 3 bases, with 13 bases between. The CDR3 contains 13 residues. Germline CDR1 and CDR2: DFQATT and SNEGSKA (reference sequence). CDR3 in DNA: TGCAGTGCCACACGGGAAAAGACAGATACGCAGTATTTT. Protein sequence: CSATREKTDTQYF.

This clonotype came up once. This chain joins TRBV28 and TRBJ2-7; D not resolved. Germline V gene data show CDR1 as MDHEN and CDR2 as SYDVKM. V gave up 3 bases and J gave up 0 bases, with 9 bases separating them. The CDR3 runs 14 residues. The CDR3 is CASSFRGYSYEQYF. The CDR3 DNA follows: TGTGCCAGCAGTTTCCGCGGATACTCCTACGAGCAGTACTTC.

The V gene is TRBV10-1, the J gene TRBJ2-5; 15 bases line up with TRBD2. The V segment lost 3 bases and the J segment 5 bases; nucleotides outside the gene matches: 4. The V gene's germline CDR1 is WNHNN and CDR2 SYGVQD (reference sequence). CDR3 length equals 16 residues. The chain's CDR3 is CASSEGTSGRPETQYF. The CDR3 nucleotides read TGCGCCAGCAGTGAAGGGACTAGCGGGAGGCCCGAGACCCAGTACTTC.

The chain uses TRBV7-9 and TRBJ2-5, with no clear D. Between the trimmed V and J ends, which lost 1 base and 4 bases, there was a span of 10 bases. Germline CDR1 and CDR2: SEHNR and FQNEAQ (reference sequence). The CDR3 loop spans 14 amino acids. CDR3 in DNA: TGTGCCAGCAGCTTAGTACGAGCGACAGAGACCCAGTACTTC. It is translated as CASSLVRATETQYF.

This chain connects TRBV3-1 to TRBJ2-7; D is perhaps TRBD2 (5 bases). The CDR3 totals 15 residues. Trimming shortened V by 0 bases and J by 3 bases, and 12 bases separated the two germline ends. Germline loops: CDR1 LGHDT, CDR2 YNNKEL (reference sequence). CDR3 amino acids: CASSQELGHNYEQYF. The DNA for the CDR3 is TGTGCCAGCAGCCAAGAACTAGGGCATAACTACGAGCAGTACTTC.

This clonotype was picked up one time. An end of the junction does not agree with germline; a read error may underlie this. For the CDR3, the DNA is TGTGCCAGCAGTTCTCCGACAGGTAGTGGCAATCAGCCCCGGCATTTT. Translating it yields CASSSPTGSGNQPRHF. V and J are TRBV28 and TRBJ1-5, with a tentative D call TRBD1 (6 bases). This CDR3 is 16 amino acids long. Looked up from germline, CDR1 is MDHEN and CDR2 is SYDVKM.

This chain joins TRBV15 and TRBJ2-1, with 11 bases aligning to TRBD2. Trimming at V came to 9 bases and at J to 5 bases, leaving 3 bases not matched to a gene. CDR3 length equals 13 residues. The germline V gene encodes CDR1 LNHNV and CDR2 YYDKDF (reference sequence). The CDR3 region has the DNA TGTGCCACTAGACTAGCGGGAAACAATGAGCAGTTCTTC. This translates into CATRLAGNNEQFF.

This clonotype was counted a few times. The gene calls are TRBV25-1 and TRBJ2-6; 8 nucleotides match TRBD2. The V segment lost 0 bases and the J segment 3 bases; nucleotides outside the gene matches: 10. CDR1 and CDR2 (germline): MGHDK, SYGVNS. The CDR3 length is 19 residues. The CDR3 bases are TGTGCCAGCAGTGAATATGGTCCAGCGGGAGAAGATGGGGCCAACGTCCTGACTTTC. It encodes CASSEYGPAGEDGANVLTF.

This chain joins TRBV6-1 and TRBJ2-3, with D possibly being TRBD1 or TRBD2 (5 bases each). This CDR3 has 18 residues. The germline V gene encodes CDR1 MNHNS and CDR2 SASEGT. Trimming left V 5 bases short and J 2 bases short, with 23 bases between. The CDR3 DNA reads as TGTGCCAGCAGTCCCATAGACAACAGGCGGGCCATCACAGATACGCAGTATTTT. Protein sequence: CASSPIDNRRAITDTQYF.

This CDR3 is CASSLRTGGLEQYF. CDR3 DNA sequence: TGTGCCAGCAGCCTTCGCACTGGCGGTCTTGAGCAGTACTTC. This chain joins TRBV7-2 and TRBJ2-5; D unresolved. The CDR3 covers 14 residues. V shed 5 bases and J shed 11 bases, with 21 bases lying between them. Germline lookup yields CDR1 SGHTA and CDR2 FQGNSA.

Only a few counts were recorded for this clonotype. V usage is TRBV20-1 and J usage is TRBJ1-2; weak D call: TRBD1 (6 bases). Deletions cut 1 base from V and 7 bases from J, with 16 bases between. In germline, CDR1 is DFQATT, CDR2 SNEGSKA (reference sequence). CDR3 length: 14 amino acids. The CDR3 loop reads CSARALGQTVGYTF. The CDR3, as DNA: TGCAGTGCTAGAGCCCTCGGACAGACGGTTGGCTACACCTTC.

A remark on this clonotype: Mismatch with germline at one junction end may stem from a read error. This chain uses TRBV6-2 or TRBV6-3 with TRBJ2-7; D may be TRBD2 (6 bases). Per the germline V gene, CDR1 is MNHEY and CDR2 is SVGEGT. This CDR3 has 13 amino acids. CDR3 sequence: CASIPSDSYEEYF. The CDR3, as DNA: TGTGCCAGCATCCCTAGCGATAGCTACGAGGAGTACTTC.

The chain links TRBV29-1 to TRBJ2-7; D is possibly TRBD1 (5 bases). V lost 3 bases to trimming and J lost 4 bases, with 10 bases between them. Germline V lookup: CDR1 SQVTM, CDR2 ANQGSEA. The CDR3 contains 12 residues. CDR3 coding DNA: TGCAGCGTTGAGACAGAAAGATACGAGCAGTACTTC. This sequence encodes CSVETERYEQYF.

This clonotype was picked up a small number of times. This chain's CDR3 is CASTKRTDSNQPQHF. CDR3 coding DNA: TGTGCCAGCACCAAAAGGACGGATAGCAATCAGCCCCAGCATTTT. The V and J genes are TRBV6-2 or TRBV6-3 and TRBJ1-5; D is ambiguous. Trimming cost V 7 bases and J 0 bases, with 13 bases left between them. Germline values: CDR1 MNHEY, CDR2 SVGEGT. This CDR3 comprises 15 residues.

The gene calls are TRBV20-1 and TRBJ2-1, with a weak D call TRBD2 (5 bases). Trimming stripped 1 base from V and 6 bases from J, with 16 bases between. The CDR3 is made up of 15 amino acids. Germline CDR1 and CDR2: DFQATT and SNEGSKA (reference sequence). The CDR3 here is CSARADLRGLNEQFF. CDR3 DNA: TGCAGTGCTAGAGCAGACCTGCGAGGGCTCAATGAGCAGTTCTTC.

The chain is built from TRBV4-2 and TRBJ2-7; 7 bases fit TRBD2. This CDR3 contains 17 residues. Trimming cost V 0 bases and J 7 bases; bases outside gene matches: 15. Germline values: CDR1 LGHNA, CDR2 YNFKEQ. The CDR3 DNA sequence: TGTGCCAGCAGCCAAGATCCCCCTAGCGGCCCCTACAATGAGCAGTACTTC. It codes for CASSQDPPSGPYNEQYF.

This clonotype showed up just a few times. The rearrangement uses TRBV12-3 or TRBV12-4 and TRBJ1-2; TRBD1 matches 7 bases. The CDR3 is made up of 14 amino acids. Trimming cost V 3 bases and J 8 bases; bases outside gene matches: 9. The CDR3 DNA reads TGTGCCAGCAGTTTTGAGGGGGCAGGATACGGCTACACCTTC. This encodes CASSFEGAGYGYTF.

The V gene is TRBV19, the J gene TRBJ1-2; D call uncertain. The CDR3 has 13 amino acids. CDR1 and CDR2 from the germline V gene are LNHDA and SQIVND (reference sequence). V was pared by 6 bases and J by 3 bases, with 11 bases between. CDR3 bases: TGTGCCAGTAGAGCCACGGAGGACTATGGCTACACCTTC. This encodes CASRATEDYGYTF.

V usage is TRBV20-1 and J usage is TRBJ2-7, with TRBD2 identical over 7 bases. Germline V gene sequence: CDR1 DFQATT, CDR2 SNEGSKA (reference sequence). V dropped 6 bases and J dropped 3; count of bases not matched to a gene: 8. This CDR3 is 13 amino acids long. CDR3 DNA: TGCAGTGCCTGGGTGGCTAGCGGCTACGAGCAGTACTTC. Protein: CSAWVASGYEQYF.

V gene TRBV19 combines with J gene TRBJ2-7; 11 bases align to TRBD2. The length of the CDR3 is 15 residues. Trimming at V came to 4 bases and at J to 3 bases, leaving 5 bases not matched to a gene. Looked up from germline, CDR1 is LNHDA and CDR2 is SQIVND (reference sequence). CDR3 bases: TGTGCCAGTAGTACGACTAGCGGGGCGGTCTACGAGCAGTACTTC. Its translation is CASSTTSGAVYEQYF.

CDR3 sequence (DNA): TGCAGCGTCGCGGGACAGGGAGGGGAAAAACTGTTTTTT. Amino acids: CSVAGQGGEKLFF. V gene TRBV29-1 combines with J gene TRBJ1-4; 9 bases line up with TRBD1. This CDR3 region has 13 residues. Germline V lookup: CDR1 SQVTM, CDR2 ANQGSEA. V shed 6 bases and J 8 bases; nucleotides not matched to a gene: 7.

The J gene is TRBJ1-5, the V gene TRBV27; tentatively, D is TRBD1 (6 bases). V was shortened by 3 bases and J by 4 bases, with 10 bases between the two germline ends. The CDR3 sequence is 14 residues long. Germline CDR1 and CDR2: MNHEY and SMNVEV (reference sequence). The CDR3 DNA follows: TGTGCCAGCAGTTTTTCAGGGGCGAATCAGCCCCAGCATTTT. Translation gives CASSFSGANQPQHF.

The V gene is TRBV10-3, the J gene TRBJ2-7; D gene unclear. Trimming shortened V by 3 bases and J by 2 bases, and 11 bases separated the two germline ends. Germline V gives CDR1 ENHRY, CDR2 SYGVKD. This CDR3 spans 14 amino acids. The CDR3 bases are TGTGCCATCAGTGACTTTGGTGGAACCTACGAGCAGTACTTC. It yields the protein CAISDFGGTYEQYF.

The V gene is TRBV12-5, the J gene TRBJ1-4; tentatively, D is TRBD1 (6 bases). The ends were cut back, 1 base at V and 3 bases at J, with 9 bases in the middle. This CDR3 has 15 residues. CDR1 is LGHNT, CDR2 FRNRAP, per germline. Written as DNA, the CDR3 is TGTGCTAGTGGTTTGGGACAGGCGGCTAATGAAAAACTGTTTTTT. Amino acid sequence: CASGLGQAANEKLFF.